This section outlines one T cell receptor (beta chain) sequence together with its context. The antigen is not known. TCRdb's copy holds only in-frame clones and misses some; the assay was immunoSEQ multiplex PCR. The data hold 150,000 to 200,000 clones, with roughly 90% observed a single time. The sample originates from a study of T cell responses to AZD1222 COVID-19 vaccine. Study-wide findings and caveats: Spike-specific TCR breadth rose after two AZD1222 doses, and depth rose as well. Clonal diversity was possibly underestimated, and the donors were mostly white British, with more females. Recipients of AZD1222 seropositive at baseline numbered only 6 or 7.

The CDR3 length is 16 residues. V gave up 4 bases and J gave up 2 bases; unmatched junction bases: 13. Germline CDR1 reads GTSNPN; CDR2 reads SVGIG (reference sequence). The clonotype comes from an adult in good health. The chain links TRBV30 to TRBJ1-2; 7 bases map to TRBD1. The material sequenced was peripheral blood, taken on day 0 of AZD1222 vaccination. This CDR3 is CAWIKYSGQLNYGYTF. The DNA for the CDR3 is TGTGCCTGGATCAAGTATTCGGGACAGTTAAACTATGGCTACACCTTC. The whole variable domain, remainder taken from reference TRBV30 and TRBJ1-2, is SQTIHQWPATLVQPVGSPLSLECTVEGTSNPNLYWYRQAAGRGLQLLFYSVGIGQISSEVPQNLSASRPQDRQFILSSKKLLLSDSGFYLCAWIKYSGQLNYGYTFGSGTRLTVV.